The next 8 T cell receptor beta chains were all read from a single sample in a study of blood T cell repertoires in COVID-19. TCRdb's table, derived via immunoSEQ multiplex PCR, lists solely in-frame clones and lacks some. The sample shows 150,000 to 200,000 clones, over 70% of them seen only once. Sequencing input: PBMCs or T cells enriched from blood (not recorded which). The receptor set was obtained from a man aged 45-65 years who had recovered from COVID-19.

J is TRBJ1-1 and V is TRBV7-9; maybe TRBD1 (6 bases). Trimming cost V 5 bases and J 1 base, with 11 bases left between them. The germline V gene has CDR1 SEHNR and CDR2 FQNEAQ (reference sequence). The length of the CDR3 is 14 residues. CDR3 sequence: CASSKLGGNTEAFF. CDR3 DNA sequence: TGTGCCAGCAGCAAACTAGGGGGGAACACTGAAGCTTTCTTT.

The V call is TRBV20-1, the J call TRBJ2-1; D is uncertain. The germline V gene has CDR1 DFQATT and CDR2 SNEGSKA (reference sequence). V was cut by 4 bases and J by 5 bases, with 6 bases left in between. This CDR3 has 11 amino acids. The DNA of the CDR3 is TGCAGTGCTAAACGGGACAATGAGCAGTTCTTC. Its protein product is CSAKRDNEQFF.

This sequence joins TRBV9 and TRBJ2-7; a possible D gene is TRBD2 (6 bases). Looked up from germline, CDR1 is SGDLS and CDR2 is YYNGEE. V was shortened by 0 bases and J by 5 bases, with 12 bases between the two germline ends. The CDR3 has 14 residues. CDR3 sequence reads: CASSVGGVSDEQYF. The CDR3 DNA sequence: TGTGCCAGCAGCGTAGGGGGGGTTAGCGACGAGCAGTACTTC.

The CDR3 region has the DNA TGCGCCAGCAGCTTGTTATCGGGACAGGCCTCCTACGAGCAGTACTTC. Translated: CASSLLSGQASYEQYF. The chain employs TRBV5-1 and TRBJ2-7; 8 bases are shared with TRBD1. The CDR3 is 16 residues long. The V gene's germline CDR1 is SGHRS and CDR2 YFSETQ. V was clipped by 1 base and J by 0 bases; unmatched bases: 6.

The rearrangement links TRBV6-5 to TRBJ2-1; D ambiguous. The germline V and J ends were trimmed by 5 bases and 4 bases, with 6 bases remaining between them. The CDR3 has 12 amino acids. In germline, CDR1 is MNHEY, CDR2 SVGAGI. CDR3 DNA sequence: TGTGCCAGCAGTAATCCATACAATGAGCAGTTCTTC. Protein sequence: CASSNPYNEQFF.

The rearrangement links TRBV7-9 to TRBJ2-1; a possible D gene is TRBD1 (6 bases). V lost 7 bases and J 10 bases, leaving 23 bases between the germline ends. This CDR3 is 15 amino acids long. Looked up from germline, CDR1 is SEHNR and CDR2 is FQNEAQ (reference sequence). DNA for the CDR3: TGTGCCAGCACGACAGGCGAGGGGGTCCTACACGAGCAGTTCTTC. This gives the protein CASTTGEGVLHEQFF.

The rearrangement joins TRBV9 to TRBJ2-1; a weak D match, TRBD1 (6 bases). Trimming took off 0 bases at V and 8 bases at J, with 15 bases between the two ends. Germline lookup yields CDR1 SGDLS and CDR2 YYNGEE. The CDR3 runs to 15 residues. The CDR3 loop reads CASSVGGHLGDEQFF. CDR3 nucleotides: TGTGCCAGCAGCGTAGGGGGACATCTGGGGGATGAGCAGTTCTTC.

The chain is built from TRBV7-2 and TRBJ1-5, with 9 bases aligning to TRBD1. The CDR3 is made up of 16 amino acids. J was trimmed by 7 bases and V by 5 bases; bases with no gene match: 12. The V gene's germline CDR1 is SGHTA and CDR2 FQGNSA. Here the CDR3 reads CASSITGTGIGQPQHF. CDR3 nucleotide sequence: TGTGCCAGCAGCATCACCGGGACAGGGATTGGGCAGCCCCAGCATTTT.